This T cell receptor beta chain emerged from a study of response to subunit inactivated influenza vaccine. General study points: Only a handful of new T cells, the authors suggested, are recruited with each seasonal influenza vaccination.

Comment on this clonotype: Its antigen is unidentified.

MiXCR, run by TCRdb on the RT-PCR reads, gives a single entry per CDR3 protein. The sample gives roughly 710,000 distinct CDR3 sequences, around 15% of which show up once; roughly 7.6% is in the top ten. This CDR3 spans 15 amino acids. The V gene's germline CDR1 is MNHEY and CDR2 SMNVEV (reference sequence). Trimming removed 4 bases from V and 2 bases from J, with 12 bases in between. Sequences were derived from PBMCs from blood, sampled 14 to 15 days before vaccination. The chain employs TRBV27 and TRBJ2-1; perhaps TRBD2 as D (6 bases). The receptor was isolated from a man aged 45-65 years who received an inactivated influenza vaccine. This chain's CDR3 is CASSSPPGAYNEQFF. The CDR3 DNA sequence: TGTGCCAGCAGTTCCCCTCCGGGAGCCTACAATGAGCAGTTCTTC.